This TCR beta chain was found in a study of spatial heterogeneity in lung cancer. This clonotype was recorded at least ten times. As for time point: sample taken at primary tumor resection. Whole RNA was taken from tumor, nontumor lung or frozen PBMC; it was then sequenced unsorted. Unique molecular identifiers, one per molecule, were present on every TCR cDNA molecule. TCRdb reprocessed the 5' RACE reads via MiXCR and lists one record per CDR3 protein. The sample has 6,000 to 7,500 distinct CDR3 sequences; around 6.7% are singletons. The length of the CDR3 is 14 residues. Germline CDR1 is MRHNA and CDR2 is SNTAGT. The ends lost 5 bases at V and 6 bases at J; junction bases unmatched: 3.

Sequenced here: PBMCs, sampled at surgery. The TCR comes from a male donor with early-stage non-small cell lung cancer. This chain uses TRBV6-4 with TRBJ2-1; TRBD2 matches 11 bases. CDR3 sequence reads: CASSLAGGPNEQFF. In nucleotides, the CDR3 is TGTGCCAGCAGTTTAGCGGGAGGGCCCAATGAGCAGTTCTTC.